One sample yielded the 26 T cell receptor beta chains listed below, sequenced in a study of T cell responses to AZD1222 COVID-19 vaccine. Sequencing used immunoSEQ multiplex PCR; TCRdb keeps in-frame clones, though not all of them. Of about 180,000 clones listed, roughly 91% were seen once; the top ten hold approximately 1.8%. The source was peripheral blood, collected 28 days after the second AZD1222 dose. These receptors originate from an adult who received the AZD1222 COVID-19 vaccine.

J is TRBJ1-2 and V is TRBV6-5, with 7 bases identical to TRBD1. Germline V gene lookup returns CDR1 MNHEY and CDR2 SVGAGI. After removal of 6 bases from V and 7 bases from J, the junction contained 2 bases not matched to a gene. The CDR3 extends over 11 amino acids. As DNA, the CDR3 is TGTGCCAGCAGAAACAGGGGTGGCTACACCTTC. It translates to CASRNRGGYTF.

The sample holds one count of this clone. This sequence joins TRBV7-9 and TRBJ2-2, with TRBD1 as a possible D gene (6 bases). Per germline, CDR1 SEHNR and CDR2 FQNEAQ (reference sequence). The CDR3 spans 17 residues. V was cut by 6 bases and J by 2 bases, with 19 bases left in between. The CDR3 reads CASRGAFGQTNTGELFF. CDR3 nucleotide sequence: TGTGCCAGCAGGGGCGCCTTCGGACAGACTAACACCGGGGAGCTGTTTTTT.

The gene calls are TRBV2 and TRBJ2-7; a weak D match, TRBD2 (7 bases). The CDR3 has 15 residues. Germline V gene data show CDR1 as SNHLY and CDR2 as FYNNEI. V was cut by 6 bases and J by 5 bases, with 20 bases left in between. The CDR3 reads CASSPLQGGVHEQYF. In nucleotides, the CDR3 is TGTGCCAGCAGCCCGCTACAGGGAGGGGTCCACGAGCAGTACTTC.

The rearrangement uses TRBV11-2 and TRBJ2-1, with D perhaps TRBD1 or TRBD2 (5 bases each). The CDR3 has 14 residues. Germline CDR1 reads SGHAT; CDR2 reads FQNNGV. V was trimmed by 3 bases and J by 6 bases, leaving 12 bases between them. The CDR3 region is CASSFQGAGNEQFF. CDR3 coding DNA: TGTGCCAGCAGCTTTCAAGGGGCGGGCAATGAGCAGTTCTTC.

This clone was observed a single time. This chain connects TRBV20-1 to TRBJ1-2; weak D call: TRBD1 (5 bases). Per the germline V gene, CDR1 is DFQATT and CDR2 is SNEGSKA (reference sequence). The CDR3 length is 10 residues. CDR3: CRPRGGGYTF. The CDR3 region has the DNA TGCAGGCCGAGGGGAGGGGGCTACACCTTC.

The V gene is TRBV6-1, the J gene TRBJ1-4; D gene unclear. The CDR3 runs 14 residues. Per the germline V gene, CDR1 is MNHNS and CDR2 is SASEGT. V was clipped by 8 bases and J by 2 bases, with 12 bases between them. DNA of the CDR3: TGTGCCAGCCTTAGTCGCGCTACTAATGAAAAACTGTTTTTT. Translation: CASLSRATNEKLFF.

V usage is TRBV19 and J usage is TRBJ2-1, with D perhaps TRBD1 or TRBD2 (6 bases each). Per the germline V gene, CDR1 is LNHDA and CDR2 is SQIVND (reference sequence). The CDR3 runs to 13 residues. V lost 7 bases and J 9 bases, leaving 16 bases between the germline ends. DNA for the CDR3: TGTGCCAGTACCAGAGTCGGGGGCAGTGAGCAGTTCTTC. Its translation: CASTRVGGSEQFF.

The chain couples TRBV2 to TRBJ2-7; D gene ambiguous. The CDR3 length is 12 residues. V gave up 6 bases and J gave up 4 bases, with 10 bases separating them. Per germline, CDR1 SNHLY and CDR2 FYNNEI. The CDR3 bases are TGTGCCAGCAGGGACGTAGGGTACGAGCAGTACTTC. Protein: CASRDVGYEQYF.

Here the CDR3 DNA reads TGTGCCAGCAGTTTATCGGTGGGAGGCGGGGCTTTCTTT. This sequence encodes CASSLSVGGGAFF. V is TRBV12-3 or TRBV12-4 and J is TRBJ1-1; D remains ambiguous. V dropped 2 bases and J dropped 11 bases, with 15 bases sitting between them. This CDR3 is built from 13 residues.

The gene calls are TRBV27 and TRBJ1-2, with 7 nucleotides matching TRBD1. The CDR3 spans 15 residues. From germline, CDR1 is MNHEY and CDR2 SMNVEV (reference sequence). V was pared by 5 bases and J by 2 bases, with 8 bases of the junction left unmatched. The CDR3 sequence: CASSESGTANYGYTF. CDR3 in DNA: TGTGCCAGCAGTGAGTCCGGGACAGCAAACTATGGCTACACCTTC.

The J gene is TRBJ2-7, the V gene TRBV11-2, with D maybe TRBD1 (6 bases). The CDR3 loop spans 19 amino acids. Germline V gene data show CDR1 as SGHAT and CDR2 as FQNNGV. The germline V and J ends were trimmed by 4 bases and 2 bases, with 27 bases remaining between them. The CDR3 is CASSSIRSDHRVRTYEQYF. CDR3 DNA: TGTGCCAGCAGCTCCATAAGGTCCGACCACAGGGTACGGACCTACGAGCAGTACTTC. Complete variable domain (other parts from reference TRBV11-2 and TRBJ2-7): EAGVAQSPRYKIIEKRQSVAFWCNPISGHATLYWYQQILGQGPKLLIQFQNNGVVDDSQLPKDRFSAERLKGVDSTLKIQPAKLEDSAVYLCASSSIRSDHRVRTYEQYFGPGTRLTVT.

The chain combines TRBV5-1 with TRBJ2-3, with TRBD1 matching over 9 bases. Trimming removed 0 bases from V and 4 bases from J; junction bases left unmatched: 3. Per germline, CDR1 SGHRS and CDR2 YFSETQ. This CDR3 has 15 residues. The CDR3 loop is CASSLGDRDADTQYF. In DNA form, the CDR3 reads TGCGCCAGCAGCTTGGGGGACAGGGACGCAGATACGCAGTATTTT.

This chain joins TRBV21-1 and TRBJ1-1. TRBV21-1 is a recognized pseudogene. This CDR3 has 19 amino acids. CDR3 nucleotides: TGTGCCAGCAGCAAAGAGTCCTACCTCTCCTGGGAGGGGTACACTGAAGCTTTCTTT. It is translated as CASSKESYLSWEGYTEAFF.

This clone is a singleton in its sample. V gene TRBV4-1 combines with J gene TRBJ2-1; 8 nucleotides align to TRBD2. CDR1 and CDR2 from the germline V gene are MGHRA and YSYEKL. The ends lost 4 bases at V and 0 bases at J; junction bases unmatched: 8. There are 17 residues in the CDR3. The CDR3 DNA reads as TGCGCCAGCAGCCCTCGGGGGGGCCCAGGCTCCTACAATGAGCAGTTCTTC. Amino acids: CASSPRGGPGSYNEQFF.

The count of this clone is one. V usage is TRBV19 and J usage is TRBJ2-7; D may be TRBD1 (6 bases). Looked up from germline, CDR1 is LNHDA and CDR2 is SQIVND (reference sequence). The CDR3 contains 16 residues. The V end lost 3 bases, the J end lost 3 bases, and 18 bases lay between the germline ends. The CDR3 loop reads CASSMSAQKGDYEQYF. Written as DNA, the CDR3 is TGTGCCAGTAGTATGTCAGCCCAGAAGGGGGACTACGAGCAGTACTTC. Full variable domain (rest looked up from reference TRBV19 and TRBJ2-7): DGGITQSPKYLFRKEGQNVTLSCEQNLNHDAMYWYRQDPGQGLRLIYYSQIVNDFQKGDIAEGYSVSREKKESFPLTVTSAQKNPTAFYLCASSMSAQKGDYEQYFGPGTRLTVT.

The chain combines TRBV5-5 with TRBJ2-3; 15 positions match TRBD2. Germline V gene lookup returns CDR1 SGHKS and CDR2 YYEKEE (reference sequence). Trimming cost V 4 bases and J 6 bases; bases outside gene matches: 6. The length of the CDR3 is 16 residues. Here the CDR3 DNA reads TGTGCCAGCAGCGGATCCGGGACTAGCGGGAGGGATACGCAGTATTTT. This sequence encodes CASSGSGTSGRDTQYF. Full variable domain (outside the CDR3, taken from reference TRBV5-5 and TRBJ2-3): DAGVTQSPTHLIKTRGQQVTLRCSPISGHKSVSWYQQVLGQGPQFIFQYYEKEERGRGNFPDRFSARQFPNYSSELNVNALLLGDSALYLCASSGSGTSGRDTQYFGPGTRLTVL.

The chain uses TRBV12-5 and TRBJ1-2; D gene uncertain. Germline V gene data show CDR1 as LGHNT and CDR2 as FRNRAP. V was clipped by 7 bases and J by 8 bases, with 17 bases between them. The CDR3 sequence is 13 residues long. CDR3 loop: CASASLALGGYTF. CDR3 in DNA: TGTGCTAGTGCCTCGTTGGCCCTCGGCGGCTACACCTTC.

The V call is TRBV12-3 or TRBV12-4, the J call TRBJ1-1; D is possibly TRBD1 (5 bases). Between the trimmed V and J ends, which lost 6 bases and 5 bases, there was a span of 10 bases. The CDR3 consists of 12 residues. CDR3 DNA sequence: TGTGCCAGCAGACGGGAGGGGACTGAAGCTTTCTTT. It codes for CASRREGTEAFF.

The V gene is TRBV6-6, the J gene TRBJ1-1, with 10 bases aligning to TRBD1. Germline CDR1 and CDR2: MNHNY and SVGAGI (reference sequence). V shed 6 bases, J shed 11 bases, and the junction held 12 bases outside the gene matches. This CDR3 spans 14 amino acids. The DNA for the CDR3 is TGTGCCAGCAGGAGAGGACAGGGGGAGGATGGGGCTTTCTTT. Amino acids: CASRRGQGEDGAFF.

This sequence joins TRBV4-1 and TRBJ1-4; D may be TRBD1 (6 bases). V was trimmed by 4 bases and J by 8 bases, leaving 17 bases between them. Germline-derived CDR1 and CDR2 are MGHRA and YSYEKL. This CDR3 spans 15 amino acids. The CDR3 bases are TGCGCCAGCAGCCCAGGAGGGGGAGCTTGGGAAAAACTGTTTTTT. Its translation: CASSPGGGAWEKLFF.

The J gene is TRBJ2-2, the V gene TRBV7-8; TRBD1 aligns across 8 bases. Germline V CDR1 and CDR2: SGHVS, FQNEAQ. V gave up 5 bases and J gave up 1 base; unmatched junction bases: 6. The CDR3 sequence is 16 residues long. The CDR3 nucleotides read TGTGCCAGCAGCCGGGACAGGACATTGAACACCGGGGAGCTGTTTTTT. It yields the protein CASSRDRTLNTGELFF.

The chain links TRBV28 to TRBJ2-1; D is possibly TRBD2 (5 bases). The length of the CDR3 is 13 residues. The ends were cut back, 6 bases at V and 5 bases at J, with 11 bases in the middle. CDR1 and CDR2 from the germline V gene are MDHEN and SYDVKM. CDR3: CASSTAGNNEQFF. The CDR3 bases are TGTGCCAGCAGCACCGCGGGTAACAATGAGCAGTTCTTC. Using reference TRBV28 and TRBJ2-1 for the parts outside the CDR3, the full variable domain is DVKVTQSSRYLVKRTGEKVFLECVQDMDHENMFWYRQDPGLGLRLIYFSYDVKMKEKGDIPEGYSVSREKKERFSLILESASTNQTSMYLCASSTAGNNEQFFGPGTRLTVL.

This chain connects TRBV6-5 to TRBJ2-1; D may be TRBD2 (5 bases). The CDR3 is made up of 15 amino acids. Trimming shortened V by 6 bases and J by 1 base, and 13 bases separated the two germline ends. Germline V gene lookup returns CDR1 MNHEY and CDR2 SVGAGI. The CDR3 DNA follows: TGTGCCAGCAGACCCAGCGGCCCATCCTACAATGAGCAGTTCTTC. Protein: CASRPSGPSYNEQFF.

The chain uses TRBV10-1 and TRBJ1-4; 7 bases map to TRBD1. Trimming cost V 9 bases and J 6 bases; bases outside gene matches: 10. The germline V gene has CDR1 WNHNN and CDR2 SYGVQD (reference sequence). The CDR3 spans 14 residues. The CDR3 is CARTQGDSHEKLFF. For the CDR3, the DNA is TGCGCCAGAACCCAGGGGGACAGCCATGAAAAACTGTTTTTT.

The chain is built from TRBV6-2 or TRBV6-3 and TRBJ2-3; a possible D gene is TRBD2 (6 bases). The ends were cut back, 4 bases at V and 0 bases at J, with 8 bases in the middle. There are 14 residues in the CDR3. CDR1 is MNHEY and CDR2 is SVGEGT in the germline V gene. CDR3 protein: CASSWDLSTDTQYF. The DNA of the CDR3 is TGTGCCAGCAGTTGGGACTTGAGCACAGATACGCAGTATTTT.

In its sample, this clone was seen once. The J gene is TRBJ2-3, the V gene TRBV27; D not resolved. V was cut by 0 bases and J by 2 bases, with 6 bases left in between. Germline CDR1 reads MNHEY; CDR2 reads SMNVEV (reference sequence). The CDR3 sequence is 14 residues long. The CDR3 sequence is CASSLSRNTDTQYF. The CDR3 DNA reads TGTGCCAGCAGTTTATCTAGGAACACAGATACGCAGTATTTT.